This TCR beta chain was documented in a study of blood T cell repertoires in COVID-19. Study context: T cells, B-cell-depleted T cells, or PBMCs provided the cDNA or gDNA that served as material.

The germline CDR1 and CDR2 sequences are LGHNA and YNFKEQ. Losses at the gene ends were 4 bases for V and 3 bases for J; bases not matched to a gene: 8. This CDR3 region has 15 residues. Authors' processing steps: By means of reference gene primer amplification, nucleated cell counts were estimated. Profiling relied on immunoSEQ multiplex PCR, and the TCRdb table lists in-frame clones only, not all of them. V and J calls and clone size are copied from that table; D and trimming were computed from the DNA. Of 150,000 to 200,000 clones listed, approximately 90% are singletons. Sequencing used peripheral blood. This clonotype was sampled from a man between 60 and 70 years old with active or convalescent COVID-19. This rearrangement joins TRBV4-2 to TRBJ1-1; 7 nucleotides line up with TRBD1. In nucleotides, the CDR3 is TGTGCCAGCAGCCCGGGACAGATTGGGGACACTGAAGCTTTCTTT. This encodes CASSPGQIGDTEAFF.